The 30 T cell receptor beta chains reported below all come from one sample, sequenced in a study of T cells in women clearing cervical HPV infection. TCRdb's copy holds only in-frame clones and misses some; the assay was immunoSEQ multiplex PCR. The sample includes tens of thousands of clones. Source material: blood buffy coat. These receptor sequences come from a woman aged 18 to 75 with a cervical HPV16 infection that either progressed to CIN3+ or cleared (not recorded which).

A note on this clone: From the germline J gene comes the end of the CDR3, since the read stops 3 residues before it. The J gene is TRBJ2-2, the V gene TRBV29-1, with no clear D. V lost 4 bases to trimming and J lost 6 bases, with 9 bases between them. Germline V CDR1 and CDR2: SQVTM, ANQGSEA. The length of the CDR3 is 12 residues. The DNA read from the CDR3 is TGCAGCGTTGCTAGATCCTCCGGGGAG. Encoded protein: CSVARSSGE. The whole CDR3 region reads CSVARSSGELFF.

On this clone: The observed sequence ends 3 residues before the CDR3 terminus, with the missing tail filled in from the germline J gene. The J gene is TRBJ2-4, the V gene TRBV19; D uncertain. This CDR3 has 15 residues. CDR1 and CDR2 (germline): LNHDA, SQIVND (reference sequence). CDR3 DNA (partial): TGTGCCAGTACCCTTGAGCCCACCCAACCCTATGGT. This gives the protein CASTLEPTQPYG. The full CDR3 is CASTLEPTQPYGQYF.

About this clone itself: The read comes to an end 3 residues before the CDR3 does, leaving the germline J gene to fill in the end. This chain joins TRBV7-2 and TRBJ1-5; D might be TRBD1 (5 bases). V lost 3 bases and J lost 5, with 11 bases in between. The germline CDR1 and CDR2 sequences are SGHTA and FQGNSA. This CDR3 comprises 14 residues. The part of the CDR3 DNA that was read is TGTGCCAGCAGCTTTGGGAGGGGCGATCAGCCC. Its protein is CASSFGRGDQP. Given in full, the CDR3 is CASSFGRGDQPQHF.

As for this clone: The read ends 3 residues shy of where the CDR3 ends; the end is completed using the germline J gene. The V and J genes are TRBV19 and TRBJ2-7; D may be TRBD1 (5 bases). V was clipped by 8 bases and J by 5 bases, with 19 bases between them. Germline assignment: CDR1 LNHDA and CDR2 SQIVND (reference sequence). The CDR3 spans 14 residues. This chain's CDR3 is CASSRVPLENEQYF. The DNA read from the CDR3 is TGTGCCAGTTCCAGGGTACCCCTTGAGAACGAG.

Concerning this clone: Read data end 3 residues before the CDR3 end; the end is taken from the germline J gene. The chain carries TRBV5-5 and TRBJ1-2, with TRBD1 identical over 9 bases. This CDR3 has 15 amino acids. Germline-derived CDR1 and CDR2 are SGHKS and YYEKEE (reference sequence). V was pared by 4 bases and J by 0 bases, with 4 bases of the junction left unmatched. CDR3 protein: CASSIRQGANYGYTF. Partial CDR3 DNA: TGTGCCAGCAGCATAAGACAGGGGGCTAACTATGGC.

Of note for this clone: The CDR3 end lies 3 residues beyond the end of the read and is filled in from the germline J gene. The chain recombines TRBV28 with TRBJ2-7; D perhaps matches TRBD2 (6 bases). V was cut by 10 bases and J by 3 bases, with 16 bases left in between. This CDR3 comprises 13 residues. Germline CDR1 MDHEN, CDR2 SYDVKM. The CDR3 sequence is CATLTSTSYEQYF. CDR3 bases read: TGTGCCACTCTAACTAGCACAAGCTACGAG. The complete variable domain, with remaining parts taken from reference TRBV28 and TRBJ2-7, reads DVKVTQSSRYLVKRTGEKVFLECVQDMDHENMFWYRQDPGLGLRLIYFSYDVKMKEKGDIPEGYSVSREKKERFSLILESASTNQTSMYLCATLTSTSYEQYFGPGTRLTVT.

Concerning this clone itself: The CDR3 extends 3 residues past the end of the read, so its final part is completed from the germline J gene. The J gene is TRBJ2-1, the V gene TRBV30, with a tentative D call TRBD1 (6 bases). The CDR3 sequence is 13 residues long. Deletions cut 2 bases from V and 9 bases from J, with 14 bases between. In germline, CDR1 is GTSNPN, CDR2 SVGIG (reference sequence). The CDR3: CAWSSTGWSEQFF. The covered CDR3 bases are TGTGCCTGGAGTTCAACAGGGTGGAGTGAG.

As to this clone: The CDR3 goes on 3 residues after the read ends, and that part is filled in from the germline J gene. This chain links TRBV28 with TRBJ1-4, with D tentatively TRBD1 (6 bases). Germline lookup yields CDR1 MDHEN and CDR2 SYDVKM. The CDR3 runs to 14 residues. Deletions cut 2 bases from V and 6 bases from J, with 10 bases between. CDR3: CASSLAGADEKLFF. The sequenced part of the CDR3 DNA is TGTGCCAGCAGTTTAGCAGGGGCCGATGAAAAA.

About this clone: Coverage ceases 3 residues before the CDR3 finishes, and the germline J gene fills in the end. V is TRBV19 and J is TRBJ2-6, with D unclear. Trimming left V 6 bases short and J 0 bases short, with 18 bases between. Germline V lookup: CDR1 LNHDA, CDR2 SQIVND (reference sequence). This CDR3 region has 18 residues. This CDR3 reads CASSPEQPTFSGANVLTF. The sequenced part of the CDR3 DNA is TGTGCCAGTAGCCCAGAACAGCCAACATTCTCTGGGGCCAACGTC.

To note about this clone: The read falls 3 residues short of the CDR3 end, and the missing part is taken from the germline J gene. The rearrangement links TRBV6-1 to TRBJ1-1; 8 positions match TRBD1. The V gene end was trimmed by 4 bases and the J gene end by 4 bases; junction bases not matched to a gene: 5. The length of the CDR3 is 14 residues. Per germline, CDR1 MNHNS and CDR2 SASEGT. The CDR3 spells CASSVDRAITEAFF. The CDR3 bases that were read are TGTGCCAGCAGTGTGGACAGGGCGATCACTGAA.

Remarks on this clone: The read finishes 3 residues shy of the CDR3 end, and the germline J gene is used to complete it. The V gene is TRBV2, the J gene TRBJ2-3; the match to TRBD1 covers 7 bases. The CDR3 totals 13 residues. The germline V gene has CDR1 SNHLY and CDR2 FYNNEI. The CDR3 is CASRNRGSQPQYF. The covered CDR3 bases are TGTGCCAGCAGGAACAGGGGTTCGCAGCCG.

Concerning this clone: From the germline J gene comes the end of the CDR3, since the read stops 3 residues before it. The chain recombines TRBV7-9 with TRBJ2-3; 8 bases are a match to TRBD2. The CDR3 spans 14 residues. From germline, CDR1 is SEHNR and CDR2 FQNEAQ (reference sequence). CDR3 sequence reads: CASSPSGSQETQYF. The covered CDR3 bases are TGTGCCAGCAGCCCGAGCGGGAGCCAAGAGACG.

A note on this clone: The observed sequence ends 3 residues before the CDR3 terminus, with the missing tail filled in from the germline J gene. The chain joins TRBV30 to TRBJ1-6; D is undetermined. V lost 2 bases to trimming and J lost 10 bases, with 18 bases between them. Germline V CDR1 and CDR2: GTSNPN, SVGIG (reference sequence). The CDR3 has 15 residues. The part of the CDR3 DNA that was read is TGTGCCTGGAGTCACAGACCGGGGAGTGAATCACCC. It codes for CAWSHRPGSESP. From start to end, the CDR3 is CAWSHRPGSESPLHF.

Concerning this clone: The read stops 3 residues short of the end of the CDR3; the missing end is completed from the germline J gene. The gene calls are TRBV4-2 and TRBJ2-5, with TRBD1 matching over 9 bases. The V gene end was trimmed by 4 bases and the J gene end by 3 bases; junction bases not matched to a gene: 6. This CDR3 spans 15 amino acids. Germline values: CDR1 LGHNA, CDR2 YNFKEQ. CDR3 protein: CASSLGTGKEETQYF. The covered CDR3 bases are TGTGCCAGCAGCCTCGGGACAGGGAAAGAAGAGACC.

In the case of this clone: The read terminates 3 residues before the CDR3 end, so the remaining end is supplied by the germline J gene. The chain uses TRBV10-1 and TRBJ2-5, with a weak D call TRBD1 (5 bases). CDR1 is WNHNN, CDR2 SYGVQD, per germline (reference sequence). This CDR3 has 13 residues. Trimming took off 4 bases at V and 0 bases at J, with 6 bases between the two ends. The CDR3 region is CASSGQYQETQYF. The part of the CDR3 DNA that was read is TGCGCCAGCAGTGGACAGTACCAAGAGACC.

Turning to this clone: Coverage ceases 3 residues before the CDR3 finishes, and the germline J gene fills in the end. The chain carries TRBV11-2 and TRBJ2-2; TRBD2 matches 11 bases. The CDR3 sequence is 15 residues long. Germline V CDR1 and CDR2: SGHAT, FQNNGV. V dropped 5 bases and J dropped 4; count of bases not matched to a gene: 3. Partial CDR3 DNA: TGTGCCAGCAGCAATAGCGGGAGGGGCACCGGGGAG. Protein sequence: CASSNSGRGTGE. The full CDR3 protein reads CASSNSGRGTGELFF.

As regards this clone: The sequenced fragment ends 3 residues before the CDR3 boundary, so the rest is inferred from the germline J gene. V is TRBV13 and J is TRBJ2-1; D might be TRBD2 (5 bases). The germline CDR1 and CDR2 sequences are PRHDT and FYEKMQ (reference sequence). V shed 9 bases and J shed 5 bases, with 11 bases lying between them. CDR3 length: 12 residues. The part of the CDR3 DNA that was read is TGTGCCAGTATGGACTTTCACAATGAG. This gives the protein CASMDFHNE. The full CDR3 is CASMDFHNEQFF.

Concerning this clone itself: Read sequence stops 3 residues before the CDR3 end, and the germline J gene provides the missing end. The chain employs TRBV5-6 and TRBJ1-1; D may be TRBD1 (5 bases). The germline V gene encodes CDR1 SGHDT and CDR2 YYEEEE. There are 13 residues in the CDR3. Trimming removed 1 base from V and 7 bases from J, with 11 bases in between. Partial CDR3 DNA: TGTGCCAGCAGCTTGCTGCAGGGATGTGAA. Translated, it gives CASSLLQGCE. The whole CDR3 region reads CASSLLQGCEAFF.

Of note for this clone: The CDR3 is cut off 3 residues early in the read; its end comes from the germline J gene. The chain links TRBV20-1 to TRBJ2-1, with TRBD2 matching over 7 bases. V gave up 1 base and J gave up 4 bases; unmatched junction bases: 4. The CDR3 has 14 residues. Germline V CDR1 and CDR2: DFQATT, SNEGSKA (reference sequence). The CDR3 protein is CSARGRGGYNEQFF. The sequenced CDR3 bases are TGCAGTGCTAGAGGTCGCGGGGGTTACAATGAG.

Comments on this clone: The read terminates 3 residues before the CDR3 end, so the remaining end is supplied by the germline J gene. The chain uses TRBV7-9 and TRBJ1-2; a weak D match, TRBD1 (5 bases). The CDR3 loop spans 14 amino acids. The germline gives CDR1 SEHNR, CDR2 FQNEAQ (reference sequence). The chain's CDR3 is CASGESGLADTYTF. The sequenced part of the CDR3 DNA is TGTGCCAGCGGCGAATCGGGACTGGCAGATACC.

On this clone itself: The read terminates 3 residues before the CDR3 end, so the remaining end is supplied by the germline J gene. This chain uses TRBV15 with TRBJ2-7; D might be TRBD1 (6 bases). The V gene's germline CDR1 is LNHNV and CDR2 YYDKDF (reference sequence). CDR3 length: 15 residues. Deletions cut 0 bases from V and 3 bases from J, with 12 bases between. Incomplete CDR3 DNA: TGTGCCACCAGCAGAGATAAGGGACAAAGCTACGAG. Amino acids: CATSRDKGQSYE. The whole CDR3 sequence reads CATSRDKGQSYEQYF. The variable domain in full, completed from reference TRBV15 and TRBJ2-7, reads DAMVIQNPRYQVTQFGKPVTLSCSQTLNHNVMYWYQQKSSQAPKLLFHYYDKDFNNEADTPDNFQSRRPNTSFCFLDIRSPGLGDTAMYLCATSRDKGQSYEQYFGPGTRLTVT.

About this clone itself: The CDR3 end is not reached by the read, which stops 3 residues before it; the germline J gene fills it in. This rearrangement joins TRBV4-1 to TRBJ2-3, with D uncertain. This CDR3 contains 12 residues. Germline loops: CDR1 MGHRA, CDR2 YSYEKL. Trimming removed 3 bases at V and 3 bases at J, with 4 bases between. CDR3 in amino acids: CASSHLTDTQYF. Incomplete CDR3 DNA: TGCGCCAGCAGCCACTTGACAGATACG.

Note on this clone: The read falls 3 residues short of the CDR3 end, and the missing part is taken from the germline J gene. The chain combines TRBV6-1 with TRBJ2-7, with D unclear. The CDR3 contains 13 residues. V lost 0 bases and J lost 5, with 8 bases in between. Germline V gives CDR1 MNHNS, CDR2 SASEGT. CDR3 in amino acids: CASSEARVHEQYF. CDR3 DNA, as far as it was read: TGTGCCAGCAGTGAAGCGCGAGTTCACGAG.

The sequenced part of the CDR3 DNA is TGTGCCAGCAGCTTGACTCATTCTAACTATGGC. Amino acids: CASSLTHSNYG. The full CDR3 reads CASSLTHSNYGYTF. The chain is built from TRBV7-9 and TRBJ1-2; D gene unclear. The read halts 3 residues ahead of the CDR3 end, with the missing end drawn from the germline J gene. This CDR3 has 14 amino acids. Per the germline V gene, CDR1 is SEHNR and CDR2 is FQNEAQ (reference sequence). V was pared by 3 bases and J by 0 bases, with 8 bases between.

As concerns this clone: A read error may account for a junction end that differs from germline. The sequence runs out 3 residues before the end of the CDR3; the remainder is reconstructed from the germline J gene. At the DNA level, this CDR3 is encoded by other sequences in the same sample as well. The chain carries TRBV7-9 and TRBJ1-3; D is possibly TRBD1 (6 bases). Per the germline V gene, CDR1 is SEHNR and CDR2 is FQNEAQ (reference sequence). This CDR3 region has 14 residues. CDR3: CASSLGTAGNTIYF. The CDR3 DNA, read in part, is TGTGCCAGCAGCTTAGGGACAGCTGGAAACACG. Filled out from reference TRBV7-9 and TRBJ1-3, the complete variable domain reads DTGVSQNPRHKITKRGQNVTFRCDPISEHNRLYWYRQTLGQGPEFLTYFQNEAQLEKSRLLSDRFSAERPKGSFSTLEIQRTEQGDSAMYLCASSLGTAGNTIYFGEGSWLTVV.

Regarding this clone: The read stops 3 residues short of the end of the CDR3; the missing end is completed from the germline J gene. V and J are TRBV7-9 and TRBJ2-7; tentative D call: TRBD1 (5 bases). Trimming pared 5 bases from V and 2 bases from J, leaving 13 bases between. Germline V gene data show CDR1 as SEHNR and CDR2 as FQNEAQ (reference sequence). The CDR3 spans 14 residues. CDR3 in amino acids: CASSPIRETYEQYF. The covered CDR3 bases are TGTGCCAGCAGCCCTATCAGGGAAACCTACGAG.

Details on this clone: With the read ending 3 residues before the CDR3 end, the germline J gene is used to fill in that end. The chain recombines TRBV5-1 with TRBJ1-1, with unresolved D. With 0 bases removed from V and 1 base from J, the gap between germline ends came to 7 bases. The length of the CDR3 is 14 residues. Germline V CDR1 and CDR2: SGHRS, YFSETQ. CDR3 DNA (partial): TGCGCCAGCAGCTTGGATGGCAGGAACACTGAA. It is translated as CASSLDGRNTE. The CDR3 reads in full as CASSLDGRNTEAFF.

As for this clone: From the germline J gene comes the end of the CDR3, since the read stops 3 residues before it. This chain connects TRBV7-9 to TRBJ1-4; TRBD1 might be the D (6 bases). In germline, CDR1 is SEHNR, CDR2 FQNEAQ (reference sequence). The CDR3 consists of 13 residues. CDR3 DNA, as far as it was read: TGTGCCAGCAGCTTAAAAGGGGGTTCACCA. This encodes CASSLKGGSP. The full-length CDR3 reads as CASSLKGGSPLFF.

CDR3 bases read: TGCAGTGCCGAGGGGTCACCTAATTCACCC. As protein: CSAEGSPNSP. The CDR3 in full is CSAEGSPNSPLHF. This sequence joins TRBV20-1 and TRBJ1-6; weak D call: TRBD1 (5 bases). The sequenced fragment ends 3 residues before the CDR3 boundary, so the rest is inferred from the germline J gene. Germline CDR1 DFQATT, CDR2 SNEGSKA (reference sequence). V lost 6 bases and J 6 bases, leaving 12 bases between the germline ends. The length of the CDR3 is 13 residues.

Comments on this clone: The read terminates 3 residues before the CDR3 end, so the remaining end is supplied by the germline J gene. The chain combines TRBV11-2 with TRBJ2-1, with D possibly TRBD2 on 5 matching bases. V lost 6 bases and J lost 9, with 12 bases in between. CDR3 length equals 12 residues. Germline V gene lookup returns CDR1 SGHAT and CDR2 FQNNGV. Incomplete CDR3 DNA: TGTGCCAGCAGTTTTAGCGAGGCTGAG. Amino acid sequence: CASSFSEAE. The complete CDR3 reads CASSFSEAEQFF.